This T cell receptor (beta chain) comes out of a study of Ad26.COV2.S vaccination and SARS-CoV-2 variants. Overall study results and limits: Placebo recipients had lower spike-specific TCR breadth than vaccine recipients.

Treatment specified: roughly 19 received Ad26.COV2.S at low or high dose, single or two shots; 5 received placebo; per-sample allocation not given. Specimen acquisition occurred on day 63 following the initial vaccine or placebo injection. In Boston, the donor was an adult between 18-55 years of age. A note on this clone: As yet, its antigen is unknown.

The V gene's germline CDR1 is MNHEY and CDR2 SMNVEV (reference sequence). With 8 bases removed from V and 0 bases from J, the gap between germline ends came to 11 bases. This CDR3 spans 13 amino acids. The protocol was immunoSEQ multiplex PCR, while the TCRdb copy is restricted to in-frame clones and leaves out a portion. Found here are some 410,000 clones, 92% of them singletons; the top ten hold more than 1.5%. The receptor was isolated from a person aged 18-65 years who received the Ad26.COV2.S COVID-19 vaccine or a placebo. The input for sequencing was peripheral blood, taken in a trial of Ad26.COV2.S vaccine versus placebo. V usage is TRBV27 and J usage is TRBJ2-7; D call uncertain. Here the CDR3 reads CASGKMTSYEQYF. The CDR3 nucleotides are TGTGCCAGCGGAAAAATGACCTCCTACGAGCAGTACTTC.